The 13 T cell receptor beta chains listed next were all sequenced from one sample in a study of human T cells and chemical hapten exposure. TCRdb ran MiXCR on the RACE reads and lists one entry per CDR3 protein. The profile shows just over 40,000 distinct CDR3 sequences, over 3% of them singletons. Time point in this sample: patch test 2, 6 weeks after DPC sensitization. As for treatment: therapeutic diphenylcyclopropenone sensitization with weekly scalp DPC. Sequencing was performed on whole blood, taken in connection with sensitization to the hapten diphenylcyclopropenone (DPC). All receptors come from a middle-aged man with alopecia areata. Some clones in this sample may be carry-over from other donors' samples.

At least ten counts were recorded for this clonotype. The chain recombines TRBV12-3 or TRBV12-4 with TRBJ2-2, with D maybe TRBD1 (5 bases). The CDR3 is 14 residues long. V lost 2 bases and J 4 bases, leaving 8 bases between the germline ends. In DNA form, the CDR3 reads TGTGCCAGCAGTTTAACCCAGGGCACCGGGGAGCTGTTTTTT. Amino acids: CASSLTQGTGELFF.

This clonotype was recorded at least ten times. The rearrangement uses TRBV7-2 and TRBJ1-4; D remains unclear. Trimming stripped 5 bases from V and 6 bases from J, with 16 bases between. CDR3 length: 15 amino acids. Germline lookup yields CDR1 SGHTA and CDR2 FQGNSA. CDR3 protein: CASSRDGRSDEKLFF. CDR3 DNA sequence: TGTGCCAGCAGCCGAGACGGGCGGTCTGATGAAAAACTGTTTTTT. Variable domain in full (rest from reference TRBV7-2 and TRBJ1-4): GAGVSQSPSNKVTEKGKDVELRCDPISGHTALYWYRQSLGQGLEFLIYFQGNSAPDKSGLPSDRFSAERTGGSVSTLTIQRTQQEDSAVYLCASSRDGRSDEKLFFGSGTQLSVL.

At least ten counts were recorded for this clonotype. The V and J genes are TRBV4-2 and TRBJ2-7; TRBD2 might be the D (7 bases). The CDR3 length is 16 residues. Germline-derived CDR1 and CDR2 are LGHNA and YNFKEQ. V dropped 0 bases and J dropped 1 base, with 13 bases sitting between them. CDR3 region: CASSQEGGLLSYEQYF. The CDR3 DNA sequence: TGTGCCAGCAGCCAAGAAGGGGGACTACTATCCTACGAGCAGTACTTC.

This clonotype appeared many times. The chain joins TRBV12-3 or TRBV12-4 to TRBJ2-7, with D tentatively TRBD2 (5 bases). Trimming removed 5 bases at V and 7 bases at J, with 12 bases between. There are 12 residues in the CDR3. The DNA of the CDR3 is TGTGCCAGCAGTCTGTGGTCGGGAGAGCAGTACTTC. This codes for CASSLWSGEQYF.

This clonotype was observed a few times. The DNA of the CDR3 is TGTGCCAGCAGCTCGCTGAGGGCAGGGTGGGGCGACGAGCAGTACTTC. As protein: CASSSLRAGWGDEQYF. The rearrangement joins TRBV7-9 to TRBJ2-7; D tentatively fits TRBD1 or TRBD2 (5 bases each). The V and J ends lost 4 bases and 5 bases respectively, with 21 bases between them. In germline, CDR1 is SEHNR, CDR2 FQNEAQ (reference sequence). The CDR3 is made up of 16 amino acids. The full variable domain, its missing parts supplied by reference TRBV7-9 and TRBJ2-7, is DTGVSQNPRHKITKRGQNVTFRCDPISEHNRLYWYRQTLGQGPEFLTYFQNEAQLEKSRLLSDRFSAERPKGSFSTLEIQRTEQGDSAMYLCASSSLRAGWGDEQYFGPGTRLTVT.

Ten or more counts support this clonotype. The chain employs TRBV12-3 or TRBV12-4 and TRBJ2-1; a possible D gene is TRBD2 (5 bases). V was pared by 7 bases and J by 9 bases, with 25 bases between. The CDR3 extends over 16 amino acids. This CDR3 reads CASNPDFRPSTGEQFF. In DNA form, the CDR3 reads TGTGCCAGCAATCCGGACTTCCGCCCCTCTACGGGTGAGCAGTTCTTC.

This clonotype occurred a few times. The V gene is TRBV6-5, the J gene TRBJ2-3; D is unresolved. V lost 5 bases and J 2 bases, leaving 14 bases between the germline ends. CDR1 and CDR2 from the germline V gene are MNHEY and SVGAGI. This CDR3 is 15 amino acids long. CDR3 sequence (DNA): TGTGCCAGCAGTCCCTTACGGCCGAACACAGATACGCAGTATTTT. Protein: CASSPLRPNTDTQYF.

The V gene is TRBV27, the J gene TRBJ2-7, with 8 bases identical to TRBD1. After removal of 2 bases from V and 2 bases from J, the junction contained 17 bases not matched to a gene. The CDR3 has 19 amino acids. Germline assignment: CDR1 MNHEY and CDR2 SMNVEV (reference sequence). The CDR3 is CASSLPSPGGRGYTYEQYF. For the CDR3, the DNA is TGTGCCAGCAGTTTACCCTCTCCAGGGGGCCGGGGATATACCTACGAGCAGTACTTC.

This clonotype was seen at least ten times. The rearrangement links TRBV6-2 or TRBV6-3 to TRBJ1-5; D gene unclear. Germline V CDR1 and CDR2: MNHEY, SVGEGT. The V end lost 6 bases, the J end lost 7 bases, and 16 bases lay between the germline ends. CDR3 length: 14 residues. The CDR3 nucleotides are TGTGCCAGCAGGCCCGTAGTACGACACCAGCCCCAGCATTTT. Residues: CASRPVVRHQPQHF.

The chain carries TRBV28 and TRBJ1-4; D not certain. Germline CDR1 reads MDHEN; CDR2 reads SYDVKM. V shed 6 bases and J shed 0 bases, with 20 bases lying between them. The CDR3 length is 18 residues. The CDR3 DNA is TGTGCCAGCAGCCTTCGCACCATAGTATCTGCAACTAATGAAAAACTGTTTTTT. Translated: CASSLRTIVSATNEKLFF.

This clonotype was seen many times. This chain connects TRBV3-1 to TRBJ2-5; 7 bases are shared with TRBD1. V lost 1 base to trimming and J lost 1 base; unmatched junction nucleotides: 6. CDR3 length: 16 residues. Germline-derived CDR1 and CDR2 are LGHDT and YNNKEL (reference sequence). The CDR3 region has the DNA TGTGCCAGCAGCCAAGTCCGAGGGGGCCTCCAAGAGACCCAGTACTTC. Translating it yields CASSQVRGGLQETQYF.

The count of this clonotype is one. A single base separates this from a much larger clone, so it may be a read error. This chain joins TRBV20-1 and TRBJ2-7; tentative D call: TRBD2 (5 bases). This CDR3 is built from 13 residues. The germline V gene encodes CDR1 DFQATT and CDR2 SNEGSKA (reference sequence). V was cut by 1 base and J by 3 bases, with 10 bases left in between. CDR3 bases: TGCAGTGCTAGAGGAGAGGACTGCTACGAGCAGTACTTC. Translation gives CSARGEDCYEQYF.

Ten or more counts support this clonotype. The genes are TRBV5-1 and TRBJ2-1; D is possibly TRBD2 (6 bases). Trimming took 0 bases from V and 6 from J, leaving 13 bases between them. Germline assignment: CDR1 SGHRS and CDR2 YFSETQ. This CDR3 is built from 15 residues. CDR3 protein: CASSLGLVRVNEQFF. CDR3 bases: TGCGCCAGCAGCTTGGGACTAGTACGGGTCAATGAGCAGTTCTTC. Drawing the rest from reference TRBV5-1 and TRBJ2-1, the complete variable domain is KAGVTQTPRYLIKTRGQQVTLSCSPISGHRSVSWYQQTPGQGLQFLFEYFSETQRNKGNFPGRFSGRQFSNSRSEMNVSTLELGDSALYLCASSLGLVRVNEQFFGPGTRLTVL.